The T cell receptor (beta chain) under discussion was sequenced for a study of identical twins (dated by TCRdb to the mid-2010s). As for the study more broadly: The study deep-sequenced TCR alpha and beta repertoires from monozygotic twins, unrelated adults of various ages and cord blood to test whether fetal clonotypes persist. To rule out contamination, replicate twin experiments were performed at different times with different library preparation protocols.

The germline V gene provides CDR1 MNHEY and CDR2 SVGAGI. The CDR3 runs 14 residues from the cysteine to the phenylalanine. The only DNA kept is the CDR3, 42 bases in frame from the first base. The germline ends are 9 bases apart after V is trimmed by 2 bases and J by 4 bases. Only healthy Caucasian donors were included. Three pairs of female monozygotic twins, all aged about 18 to 30 years, were included in the twin cohort. Miltenyi CD45RO+ enrichment and human naive T-cell isolation kits were used to isolate memory (CD45RO+) and naive T cells from PBMC. Libraries were constructed by 5' RACE. Instrument on record: Illumina HiSeq 2000. A universal primer binding site was added through template switching, and the final cDNA carried a unique molecular identifier so that TCR cDNA molecules could be counted accurately. Specific primers in the conserved constant-segment region were used to synthesize first-strand cDNA for the TCR alpha and beta chains. To control for contamination, every cDNA library was double barcoded, receiving both a SMART-Mk sample barcode and Illumina barcodes. TruSeq adapter sequences along with Illumina sample barcodes were introduced in two successive PCR steps. The TCR alpha and beta cDNA libraries were sequenced on the Illumina HiSeq platform using custom primers. The original methods were these. MiGEC processed the raw reads to extract unique molecular identifiers, while MiXCR was used to determine the CDR3 positions. For each individual, recombination models were inferred using an EM algorithm with the repgenHMM and IGoR tools. Shared clonotypes were analyzed with the tcR package in R, and sharing was normalized by the product of cloneset sizes. To study raw recombination free of thymic and clonal selection effects, out-of-frame nonproductive sequences were analyzed. TCRdb reworked the public reads: Q25 trimming with fastp, MiXCR clone assembly, productive beta chains retained. Under each unique CDR3 protein, matching rows form one entry showing the most common genes and DNA. TCRdb assigned the V and J calls; the authors' analysis was not used. This sample holds fewer than 250,000 distinct CDR3 sequences; approximately 7% were observed only once. Jointly, the top ten make up approximately 3.7% of the sample.

Points the paper makes about the study in general: Excess twin sharing in beta out-of-frame sequences was weaker because fewer shared sequences lowered the signal-to-noise ratio. Because the same donors could not be followed over many years, the conclusions depended on cross-sectional statistical analysis. Fewer insertions were carried by abundant cord blood beta clonotypes, a similar but weaker trend appeared in young adult naive repertoires, and no such trend appeared in memory repertoires. Zero-insertion analyses could be partly confounded by invariant T cells such as MAIT and iNKT, although diverse VJ usage argued against such confounding for most clonotypes. Out-of-frame TCR alpha sequences shared between twins showed an excess of low generation-probability sequences compared with coincidental sharing between unrelated individuals. Recombination models systematically underestimated out-of-frame TCR alpha sharing in monozygotic twins but agreed with sharing between unrelated individuals.

Ten or more counts support this clonotype. The antigen this receptor binds is unknown. Qualities for individual bases were not recorded, and no much larger clone is one base off. These sequences were also reported in another study, on yellow fever vaccine responses in identical twins. The second paper states: According to the authors, the vaccine-induced T cell response in identical twins seemed to be partly convergent and partly specific to each individual. The study precisely tracked vaccine-responding T cell clones in identical twins.

The sequence is built from TRBV6-5 and TRBJ2-1, and possibly TRBD2, on 6 matching bases. The sequencing sample was made of memory (CD45RO+) T cells sorted from blood. The sample's cell subset or site label, decoded: CD45RO+ enriched T cells. This sequence was found in a woman under 30 in good health. CDR3 protein: CASSYPGLYNEQFF. The bases are TGTGCCAGCAGTTACCCGGGACTGTACAATGAGCAGTTCTTC.